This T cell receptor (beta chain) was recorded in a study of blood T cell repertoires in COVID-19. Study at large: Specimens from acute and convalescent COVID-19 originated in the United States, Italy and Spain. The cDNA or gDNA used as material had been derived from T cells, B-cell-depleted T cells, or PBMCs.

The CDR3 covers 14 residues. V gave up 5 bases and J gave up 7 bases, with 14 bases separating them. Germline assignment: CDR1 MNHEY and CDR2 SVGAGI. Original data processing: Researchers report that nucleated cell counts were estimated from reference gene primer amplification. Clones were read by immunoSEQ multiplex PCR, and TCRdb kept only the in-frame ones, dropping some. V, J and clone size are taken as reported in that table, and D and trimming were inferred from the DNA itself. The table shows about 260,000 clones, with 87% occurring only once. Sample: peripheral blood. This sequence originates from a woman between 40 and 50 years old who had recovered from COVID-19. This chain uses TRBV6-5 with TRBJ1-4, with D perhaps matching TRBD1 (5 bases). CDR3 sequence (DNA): TGTGCCAGCAGTCGCAGGGTCTACGGTGAAAAACTGTTTTTT. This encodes CASSRRVYGEKLFF.